These 5 T cell receptor beta chains were sequenced from one sample in a study of blood T cell repertoires in COVID-19 (dated by TCRdb to 2019 to 2021). Libraries were made using the immunoSEQ multiplex PCR assay. Drawn from immuneACCESS, this table holds only the in-frame rearrangements with V and J called that TCRdb kept. Clones are partly lost; checked studies trace under half to an unresolved V gene and leave the rest unexplained. For this sample there are around 210,000 clones; approximately 85% appear just once. Roughly 5% of the sample goes to the ten largest clones. The sequenced sample was peripheral blood. These receptors all come from a man in his forties or fifties with COVID-19, enrolled during active disease.

The V and J genes are TRBV30 and TRBJ1-2; D unresolved. Trimming stripped 2 bases from V and 3 bases from J, with 10 bases between. The V gene's germline CDR1 is GTSNPN and CDR2 SVGIG (reference sequence). This CDR3 is 13 amino acids long. The CDR3 sequence is CAWSHTGYYGYTF. DNA of the CDR3: TGTGCCTGGAGTCATACGGGATACTATGGCTACACCTTC.

This chain connects TRBV5-1 to TRBJ2-1; 10 nucleotides agree with TRBD2. The CDR3 covers 14 residues. J gave up 9 bases and V 2 bases, and 5 bases lay outside the gene matches. Germline-derived CDR1 and CDR2 are SGHRS and YFSETQ. The CDR3 loop reads CASSFMSGGVEQFF. For the CDR3, the DNA is TGCGCCAGCAGCTTCATGAGCGGGGGGGTTGAGCAGTTCTTC.

This sequence joins TRBV5-4 and TRBJ2-3; maybe TRBD1 (6 bases). Germline CDR1 and CDR2: SGHNT and YYREEE (reference sequence). The CDR3 covers 15 residues. V dropped 0 bases and J dropped 2 bases, with 10 bases sitting between them. CDR3 in amino acids: CASSLGGHSTDTQYF. The CDR3 DNA reads as TGTGCCAGCAGCTTGGGGGGACATTCCACAGATACGCAGTATTTT.

The rearrangement uses TRBV20-1 and TRBJ2-1, with unresolved D. The V end was cut by 0 bases, the J end by 7 bases, with 4 bases between. Germline loops: CDR1 DFQATT, CDR2 SNEGSKA (reference sequence). The CDR3 consists of 11 residues. CDR3: CSARDQNEQFF. CDR3 DNA: TGCAGTGCTAGAGATCAGAATGAGCAGTTCTTC.

The rearrangement uses TRBV7-2 and TRBJ2-7; D call uncertain. V was clipped by 2 bases and J by 4 bases, with 12 bases between them. The CDR3 is 14 amino acids. Germline V gene sequence: CDR1 SGHTA, CDR2 FQGNSA. CDR3 loop: CASSLSPLQYEQYF. The CDR3 region has the DNA TGTGCCAGCAGCTTATCCCCGTTGCAGTACGAGCAGTACTTC.